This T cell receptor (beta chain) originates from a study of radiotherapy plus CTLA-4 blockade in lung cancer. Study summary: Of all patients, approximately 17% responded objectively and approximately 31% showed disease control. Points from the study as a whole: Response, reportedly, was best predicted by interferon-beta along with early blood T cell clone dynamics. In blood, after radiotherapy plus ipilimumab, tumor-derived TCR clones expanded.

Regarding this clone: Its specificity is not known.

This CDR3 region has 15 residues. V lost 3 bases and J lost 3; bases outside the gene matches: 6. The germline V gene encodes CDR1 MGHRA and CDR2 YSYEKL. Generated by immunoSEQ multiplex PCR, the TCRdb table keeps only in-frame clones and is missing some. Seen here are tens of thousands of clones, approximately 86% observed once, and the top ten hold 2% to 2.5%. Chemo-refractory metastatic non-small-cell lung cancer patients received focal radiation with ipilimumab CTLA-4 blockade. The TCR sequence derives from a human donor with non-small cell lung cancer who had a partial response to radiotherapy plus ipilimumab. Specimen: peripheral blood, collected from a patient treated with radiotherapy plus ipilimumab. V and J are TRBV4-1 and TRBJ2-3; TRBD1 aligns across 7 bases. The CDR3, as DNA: TGCGCCAGCAGCCAGGGACAGTATAGAACAGATACGCAGTATTTT. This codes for CASSQGQYRTDTQYF.